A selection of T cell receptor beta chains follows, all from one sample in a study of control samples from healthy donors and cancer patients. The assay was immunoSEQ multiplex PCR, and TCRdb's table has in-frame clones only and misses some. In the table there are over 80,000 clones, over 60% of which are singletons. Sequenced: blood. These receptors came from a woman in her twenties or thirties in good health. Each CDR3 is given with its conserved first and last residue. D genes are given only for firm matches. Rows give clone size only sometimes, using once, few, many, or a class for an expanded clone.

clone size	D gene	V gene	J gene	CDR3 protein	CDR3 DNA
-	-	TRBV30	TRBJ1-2	CAWSPPPLGAYGYTF	TGTGCCTGGAGCCCCCCTCCTCTTGGGGCTTATGGCTACACCTTC
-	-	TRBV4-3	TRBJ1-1	CASSQDRATNTEAFF	TGCGCCAGCAGCCAAGATAGGGCAACGAACACTGAAGCTTTCTTT
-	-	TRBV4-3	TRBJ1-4	CASSQGRVVEKLFF	TGCGCCAGCAGCCAAGGGAGGGTTGTAGAAAAACTGTTTTTT
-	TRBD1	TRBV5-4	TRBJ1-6	CASSTRTGVSPLHF	TGTGCCAGCAGCACCCGGACAGGGGTTTCACCCCTCCACTTT
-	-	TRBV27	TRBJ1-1	CASRYEQGEAFF	TGTGCCAGCAGATACGAACAGGGTGAAGCTTTCTTT
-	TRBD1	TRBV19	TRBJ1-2	CASSNQDRGRSGYTF	TGTGCCAGTAGTAACCAGGACAGGGGGCGAAGTGGCTACACCTTC
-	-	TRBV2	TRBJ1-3	CASRANTVYSGNTIYF	TGTGCCAGCAGGGCCAATACAGTGTACTCTGGAAACACCATATATTTT
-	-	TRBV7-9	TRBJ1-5	CASSLGAQQPQHF	TGTGCCAGCAGCTTAGGGGCCCAACAGCCCCAGCATTTT
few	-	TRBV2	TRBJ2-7	CASSSGEGTKWDF	TGTGCCAGCAGCTCGGGAGAGGGAACAAAATGGGACTTC
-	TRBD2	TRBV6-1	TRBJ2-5	CASSEDLAGASSETQYF	TGTGCCAGCAGTGAAGATTTAGCGGGGGCCTCGTCCGAGACCCAGTACTTC
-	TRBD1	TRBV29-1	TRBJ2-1	CSAGTGIYNEQFF	TGCAGCGCCGGGACAGGGATCTACAATGAGCAGTTCTTC
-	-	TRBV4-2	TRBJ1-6	CASSQEDSINSPLHF	TGTGCCAGCAGCCAAGAAGACAGCATTAATTCACCCCTCCACTTT
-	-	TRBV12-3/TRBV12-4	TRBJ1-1	CASSSQGEAFF	TGTGCCAGCAGTTCTCAGGGTGAAGCTTTCTTT
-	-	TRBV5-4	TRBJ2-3	CASSLVGSRDTDTQYF	TGTGCCAGCAGCTTGGTCGGCAGTCGAGACACAGATACGCAGTATTTT
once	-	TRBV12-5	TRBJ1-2	CASGLVPQSGYTF	TGTGCTAGTGGTTTGGTACCCCAAAGTGGCTACACCTTC
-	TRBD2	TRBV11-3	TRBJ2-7	CASSLDQLAGSPYEQYF	TGTGCCAGCAGCTTAGATCAACTAGCGGGGAGCCCCTACGAGCAGTACTTC
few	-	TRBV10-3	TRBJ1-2	CATREVEGYTF	TGTGCCACGAGGGAGGTGGAGGGCTACACCTTC
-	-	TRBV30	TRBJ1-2	CAWSQRVDSTYGYTF	TGTGCCTGGAGTCAAAGGGTCGACAGTACCTATGGCTACACCTTC
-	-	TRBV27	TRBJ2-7	CASSLSSTGYSSYEQYF	TGTGCCAGCAGTTTATCGTCGACAGGCTACAGCTCCTACGAGCAGTACTTC
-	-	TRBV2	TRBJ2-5	CASSDGNMGETQYF	TGTGCCAGCAGTGACGGGAATATGGGAGAGACCCAGTACTTC
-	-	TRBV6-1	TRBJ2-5	CASSEWGDGTQYF	TGTGCCAGCAGTGAATGGGGTGATGGGACCCAGTACTTC
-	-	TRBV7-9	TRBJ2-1	CASSFGTVRNEQFF	TGTGCCAGCAGCTTTGGGACCGTTCGCAATGAGCAGTTCTTC
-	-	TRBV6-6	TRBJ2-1	CASSRMTGDPEQFF	TGTGCCAGCAGTCGAATGACGGGAGACCCTGAGCAGTTCTTC
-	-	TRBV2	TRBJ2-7	CASRGTMKYEQYF	TGTGCCAGCAGAGGCACGATGAAGTACGAGCAGTACTTC
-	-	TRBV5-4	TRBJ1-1	CASSPRQRVGTEAFF	TGTGCCAGCAGCCCCCGACAGAGGGTGGGCACTGAAGCTTTCTTT
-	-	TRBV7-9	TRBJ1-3	CASSFEGTQDTIYF	TGTGCCAGCAGCTTCGAGGGGACGCAGGACACCATATATTTT
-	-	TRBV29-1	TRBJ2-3	CSVEEVRGADTQYF	TGCAGCGTTGAAGAGGTCAGGGGGGCAGATACGCAGTATTTT
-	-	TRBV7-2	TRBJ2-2	CASSLGVTNTGELFF	TGTGCCAGCAGCTTAGGGGTCACGAACACCGGGGAGCTGTTTTTT
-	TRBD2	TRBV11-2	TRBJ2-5	CASSSSGRGVETQYF	TGTGCCAGCAGCTCTAGCGGGAGAGGGGTAGAGACCCAGTACTTC
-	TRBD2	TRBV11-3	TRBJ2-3	CASSPAGADTQYF	TGTGCCAGCAGCCCAGCGGGGGCAGATACGCAGTATTTT
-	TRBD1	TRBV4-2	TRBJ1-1	CASSQPPSPTGMIAEAFF	TGTGCCAGCAGCCAACCCCCGAGTCCGACAGGGATGATAGCTGAAGCTTTCTTT
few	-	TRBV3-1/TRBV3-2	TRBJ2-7	CASSQPGRAYEQYF	TGTGCCAGCAGCCAACCTGGACGGGCCTACGAGCAGTACTTC
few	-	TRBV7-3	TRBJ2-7	CASSLKGGFDEQYF	TGTGCCAGCAGCTTAAAAGGAGGTTTTGACGAGCAGTACTTC
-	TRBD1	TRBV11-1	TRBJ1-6	CASSSRGSSYNSPLHF	TGTGCCAGCAGCTCCAGGGGGAGCTCCTATAATTCACCCCTCCACTTT
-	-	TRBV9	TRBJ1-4	CASSVGSTEKLFF	TGTGCCAGCAGCGTAGGGAGTACTGAAAAACTGTTTTTT
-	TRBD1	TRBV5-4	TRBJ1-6	CASSRDRDSPLHF	TGTGCCAGCAGCCGGGACAGGGATTCACCCCTCCACTTT
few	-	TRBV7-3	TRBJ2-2	CACGVAGANTGELFF	TGTGCCTGCGGGGTCGCAGGCGCGAACACCGGGGAGCTGTTTTTT
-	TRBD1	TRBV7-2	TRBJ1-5	CASSLAGTGSVRPQHF	TGTGCCAGCAGCTTAGCCGGGACAGGGTCGGTTCGGCCCCAGCATTTT
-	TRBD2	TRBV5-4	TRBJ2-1	CASSWKRGDYNEQFF	TGTGCCAGCAGCTGGAAGCGGGGGGACTACAATGAGCAGTTCTTC
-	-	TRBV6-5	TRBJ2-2	CASSRDVTGELFF	TGTGCCAGCAGTCGGGACGTCACCGGGGAGCTGTTTTTT
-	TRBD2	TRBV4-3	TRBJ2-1	CASSQDLASGGRSYNEQFF	TGCGCCAGCAGCCAAGATCTGGCCAGCGGGGGGCGCTCCTACAATGAGCAGTTCTTC
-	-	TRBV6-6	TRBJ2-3	CASSSPGGAGDTQYF	TGTGCCAGCAGTTCCCCCGGGGGAGCGGGAGATACGCAGTATTTT
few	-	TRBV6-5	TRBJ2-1	CASSYSMWTRSEFF	TGTGCCAGCAGTTACTCGATGTGGACAAGAAGTGAGTTCTTC
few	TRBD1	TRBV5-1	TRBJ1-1	CASSLYGTGGTEAFF	TGCGCCAGCAGCTTGTACGGGACAGGGGGCACTGAAGCTTTCTTT
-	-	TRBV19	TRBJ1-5	CASGGDLRNQPQHF	TGTGCCAGTGGCGGGGACCTAAGGAATCAGCCCCAGCATTTT
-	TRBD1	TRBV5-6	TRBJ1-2	CASSTGTGWSNYGYTF	TGTGCCAGCAGTACCGGGACAGGGTGGTCTAACTATGGCTACACCTTC
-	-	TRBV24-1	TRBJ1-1	CATSDLRGSEAFF	TGTGCCACCAGTGATTTGAGGGGCTCTGAAGCTTTCTTT
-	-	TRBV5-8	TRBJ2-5	CASSSPFGAFETQYF	TGTGCCAGCAGCTCACCGTTCGGGGCGTTTGAGACCCAGTACTTC
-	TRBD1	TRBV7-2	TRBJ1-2	CASSLEGGGDYGYTF	TGTGCCAGCAGCTTAGAAGGAGGGGGCGACTATGGCTACACCTTC
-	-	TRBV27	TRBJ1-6	CASSLSRDGNSPLHF	TGTGCCAGCAGTTTAAGCCGGGACGGAAATTCACCCCTCCACTTT
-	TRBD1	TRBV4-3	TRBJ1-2	CASSQDIVRGPSYGYTF	TGCGCCAGCAGCCAAGATATTGTCAGGGGGCCGTCCTATGGCTACACCTTC
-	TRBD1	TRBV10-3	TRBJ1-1	CAISPGQGGTEAFF	TGTGCCATCAGTCCGGGACAGGGCGGCACTGAAGCTTTCTTT
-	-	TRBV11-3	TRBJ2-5	CASSLGRETQYF	TGTGCCAGCAGCTTGGGTAGGGAGACCCAGTACTTC
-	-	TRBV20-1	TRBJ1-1	CSLRGDTEAFF	TGCTCGCTACGGGGGGACACTGAAGCTTTCTTT
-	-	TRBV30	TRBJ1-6	CAFADSLSSPLHF	TGTGCCTTTGCTGACAGTCTCAGTTCACCCCTCCACTTT